These T cell receptor beta chains were read from a single sample in a study of shared clonotypes between healthy human individuals. The protocol was immunoSEQ multiplex PCR, while the TCRdb copy is restricted to in-frame clones and leaves out a portion. The data show a few hundred thousand clones, roughly 96% seen once. Specimen: naive CD8+ T cells sorted from blood. The receptors shown here come from a woman in her 30s in good health. CDR3s include the opening cysteine and the closing phenylalanine or tryptophan. Each record gives: V gene, J gene, D gene, CDR3 protein. The D gene is left open where the match is weak.

>TRBV28|TRBJ2-7|NA
CASSRAERAYEQYF
>TRBV7-9|TRBJ2-1|NA
CASSPPSTTSFDEQFF
>TRBV30|TRBJ2-1|NA
CAWSGNGGDEQFF
>TRBV27|TRBJ2-7|TRBD2
CASSLLTSGTYEQYF
>TRBV11-1|TRBJ2-7|TRBD2
CASSAGEAYEQYF
>TRBV19|TRBJ2-6|NA
CASSGTLSSGANVLTF
>TRBV30|TRBJ1-1|NA
CAWSRREITEAFF
>TRBV27|TRBJ2-7|NA
CASSLGHPDLTYEQYF
>TRBV27|TRBJ2-7|NA
CATRDAGLHEQYF
>TRBV2|TRBJ1-3|NA
CASSEAMDTIYF
>TRBV5-6|TRBJ2-5|TRBD1
CASSFRTGQETQYF
>TRBV9|TRBJ2-3|NA
CASSVDGGFGTGATDTQYF
>TRBV27|TRBJ2-7|TRBD1
CASSPGTGGNEQYF
>TRBV10-1|TRBJ1-2|NA
CASSADRSYGYTF
>TRBV5-5|TRBJ1-3|NA
CASSPSDSYFSGNTIYF
>TRBV12-2|TRBJ2-3|NA
CASRLYGQQVTDTQYF
>TRBV4-2|TRBJ2-7|TRBD2
CASSQEGFGLAGSSYEQYF
>TRBV9|TRBJ1-1|NA
CASSAEGYRPGDEGEAFF
>TRBV19|TRBJ2-5|TRBD2
CASRRLAGGGGQETQYF
>TRBV2|TRBJ2-3|TRBD2
CASSEEAGLARALDTQYF
>TRBV5-5|TRBJ1-1|TRBD1
CASRVSRQGLDTEAFF
>TRBV11-2|TRBJ2-7|TRBD1
CASSLDYVLIQGWDEQYF
>TRBV28|TRBJ1-1|NA
CASSSPLTGMEAFF
>TRBV27|TRBJ2-2|TRBD2
CASFKMGLAGVEGTGELFF
>TRBV27|TRBJ2-3|NA
CASSLLTPDTQYF
>TRBV27|TRBJ2-7|NA
CASKGSGGEQYF
>TRBV15|TRBJ1-5|NA
CATSREARTSNQPQHF